These T cell receptor beta chains were read from a single sample in a study of PD-1 blockade in classical Hodgkin lymphoma. Sequencing was performed with immunoSEQ multiplex PCR; in TCRdb, only in-frame clones are kept and a portion is missing. The sample holds about 86,000 clones, under 90% seen once. The input for sequencing was peripheral blood mononuclear cells (PBMCs), taken at baseline. The receptor set was obtained from a human donor with classical Hodgkin lymphoma. Each CDR3 is given with its conserved first and last residue. D genes are given only for firm matches. Rows may omit the clone size; those that give it use once, few, many or a size class.

d_gene,j_gene,v_gene,abundance,CDR3nt,CDR3aa
TRBD2,TRBJ2-1,TRBV11-3,NA,TGTGCCAGCAGCTTACGTCGACTAGCGGGTTACAATGAGCAGTTCTTC,CASSLRRLAGYNEQFF
TRBD1,TRBJ1-2,TRBV27,NA,TGTGCCAGCAGTTCCTACAGGGGAGTGGGGTATGGCTACACCTTC,CASSSYRGVGYGYTF
TRBD2,TRBJ2-4,TRBV14,NA,TGTGCCAGCAGCCATAGTAGCGGGGGGCTTCTAGCCAAAAACATTCAGTACTTC,CASSHSSGGLLAKNIQYF
NA,TRBJ1-1,TRBV5-6,NA,TGTGCCAGCAGCTTGGTGCTAGGGGGCACTGAAGCTTTCTTT,CASSLVLGGTEAFF
NA,TRBJ2-7,TRBV6-5,NA,TGTGCCAGCAGTTACAGGGCAGGGAGCTCCTACGAGCAGTACTTC,CASSYRAGSSYEQYF
NA,TRBJ2-3,TRBV19,NA,TGTGCCAGTAGTAGACGTTTCACAGATACGCAGTATTTT,CASSRRFTDTQYF
TRBD1,TRBJ1-5,TRBV2,NA,TGTGCCAGCAGTGAACGTGGGACAGGGAAAGGCAATCAGCCCCAGCATTTT,CASSERGTGKGNQPQHF
NA,TRBJ1-1,TRBV18,NA,TGTGCCAGCTCACCACCTAACGGGAACACTGAAGCTTTCTTT,CASSPPNGNTEAFF
NA,TRBJ2-7,TRBV13,NA,TGTGCCAGCAGCCCGTCCCGAGTTAGCGGTACCTACGAGCAGTACTTC,CASSPSRVSGTYEQYF
TRBD2,TRBJ2-5,TRBV11-2,once,TGTGCCAGCAGGATAGGCCGGGGATTGACTAGCGGGAGAGAGACCCAGTACTTC,CASRIGRGLTSGRETQYF
NA,TRBJ2-5,TRBV29-1,NA,TGCAGCGTTGAGGGGAAAGGGAGACGAGAGACCCAGTACTTC,CSVEGKGRRETQYF
NA,TRBJ1-1,TRBV18,NA,TGTGCCAGCTCACCGGGGCAGATAAACACTGAAGCTTTCTTT,CASSPGQINTEAFF
NA,TRBJ1-1,TRBV27,NA,TGTGCCAGCAGCCCAGAGACGGGACAAATGAACACTGAAGCTTTCTTT,CASSPETGQMNTEAFF
NA,TRBJ2-2,TRBV19,NA,TGTGCCAGGCGCAGGACTAAGAACACCGGGGAGCTGTTTTTT,CARRRTKNTGELFF
NA,TRBJ2-7,TRBV28,NA,TGTGCCAGCAGTTTAGACCGGCGACCATCCTCCTACGAGCAGTACTTC,CASSLDRRPSSYEQYF
NA,TRBJ1-1,TRBV19,once,TGTGCCAGTAGTATAGTGGGCGTGAACACTGAAGCTTTCTTT,CASSIVGVNTEAFF
TRBD2,TRBJ2-3,TRBV2,once,TGTGCCAGCAGTGCGGCGGGAGGGAGCACAGATACGCAGTATTTT,CASSAAGGSTDTQYF
NA,TRBJ1-1,TRBV23-1,NA,TGCGCCAGCAGCACCCAAGGGGAATCGAACACTGAAGCTTTCTTT,CASSTQGESNTEAFF
NA,TRBJ2-1,TRBV11-3,NA,TGTGCCAGCAGCTTATCCTGGGTGAGCTCCTACAATGAGCAGTTCTTC,CASSLSWVSSYNEQFF
NA,TRBJ1-2,TRBV7-2,NA,TGTGCCAGCAGCGCGACGGGAAACTATGGCTACACCTTC,CASSATGNYGYTF
TRBD1,TRBJ2-5,TRBV28,NA,TGTGCCAGCAGTACCCGGACAGGGGCCCCGGTGACGACCCAGTACTTC,CASSTRTGAPVTTQYF
NA,TRBJ2-5,TRBV4-2,NA,TGTGCCAGCAGCAAGGAAACTAGCGAGACCCAGTACTTC,CASSKETSETQYF
NA,TRBJ2-7,TRBV10-3,NA,TGTGCCATCAGTGAAAGGGGATACGAGCAGTACTTC,CAISERGYEQYF
NA,TRBJ1-2,TRBV9,NA,TGTGCCAGCAGCGTTCAAGTATCGCCAACGATCTATGGCTACACCTTC,CASSVQVSPTIYGYTF
TRBD2,TRBJ2-1,TRBV10-3,NA,TGTGCCGCCGGACCGACTAGCGGGGGGGTTACTGAGCAGTTCTTC,CAAGPTSGGVTEQFF
TRBD1,TRBJ2-7,TRBV2,NA,TGTGCCAGCACCCCTCCTCCGGGACAGGGAGTGGGCGAGCAGTACTTC,CASTPPPGQGVGEQYF
TRBD1,TRBJ1-3,TRBV5-5,NA,TGTGCCAGCAGCGTGACAGGGCTCGGAAACACCATATATTTT,CASSVTGLGNTIYF
NA,TRBJ1-1,TRBV5-5,NA,TGTGCCAGCGGACATGGGAACAGGGTGGAGGGGACTGAAGCTTTCTTT,CASGHGNRVEGTEAFF
NA,TRBJ1-1,TRBV7-9,NA,TGTGCCAGCAGCGAGGACAGAATACTGAACACTGAAGCTTTCTTT,CASSEDRILNTEAFF
NA,TRBJ1-5,TRBV27,once,TGTGCCAGCAGCTATAACATCAATCAGCCCCAGCATTTT,CASSYNINQPQHF
TRBD1,TRBJ1-2,TRBV19,once,TGTGCCAGTACACCACCGACAGGGGAGGGCTATGGCTACACCTTC,CASTPPTGEGYGYTF
NA,TRBJ1-2,TRBV5-1,NA,TGCGCCAGCAGCTTGGACTCGACAACGATCATCTATGGCTACACCTTC,CASSLDSTTIIYGYTF
NA,TRBJ2-3,TRBV4-3,NA,TGCGCCAGCAGCCAAAGGACGTCCGGGACTGGCACAGATACGCAGTATTTT,CASSQRTSGTGTDTQYF
NA,TRBJ2-7,TRBV14,NA,TGTGCCAGCAGCCACGGCGCATACGAGCAGTACTTC,CASSHGAYEQYF
NA,TRBJ1-1,TRBV7-2,NA,TGTGCCAGCAGCTCGGGACCCCCCACAGTTGCCACTGAAGCTTTCTTT,CASSSGPPTVATEAFF
NA,TRBJ2-1,TRBV7-7,NA,TGTGCTAGCAGCCCCTGGAGCTCCTACAATGAGCAGTTCTTC,CASSPWSSYNEQFF
TRBD2,TRBJ2-1,TRBV6-6,once,TGTGCCAGCAGCTTCGGACTAGCGGCTAACAATGAGCAGTTCTTC,CASSFGLAANNEQFF
TRBD1,TRBJ1-2,TRBV29-1,NA,TGCAGCGCTGACCGGGACAGATATGGCTACACCTTC,CSADRDRYGYTF
NA,TRBJ1-3,TRBV18,NA,TGTGCCAGCTCACCACCCTTCCAGGCTTCTGGAAACACCATATATTTT,CASSPPFQASGNTIYF
NA,TRBJ2-7,TRBV7-9,once,TGTGCCAGCAGTTCGGGGGCCCACGAGCAGTACTTC,CASSSGAHEQYF
NA,TRBJ1-6,TRBV6-6,NA,TGTGCCAGCAGTTTCGTAGGGGAAGGGTCACCCCTCCACTTT,CASSFVGEGSPLHF
NA,TRBJ2-5,TRBV12-5,NA,TGTGCTAGTGGCCGGTCTCAAGAGACCCAGTACTTC,CASGRSQETQYF
TRBD1,TRBJ2-5,TRBV6-5,NA,TGTGCCAGCAGGCCCTCGTGGACAGGGACAGAGACCCAGTACTTC,CASRPSWTGTETQYF
NA,TRBJ2-5,TRBV7-2,NA,TGTGCCAGCAGCTTGGGGCGGGGCCAAGAGACCCAGTACTTC,CASSLGRGQETQYF
NA,TRBJ2-6,TRBV7-2,NA,TGTGCCAGCAGCCCGAGCTACGTCCTGACTTTC,CASSPSYVLTF
NA,TRBJ2-3,TRBV7-9,once,TGTGCCAGCAGCCATCTGGGGCTTAATCTCACAGATACGCAGTATTTT,CASSHLGLNLTDTQYF
NA,TRBJ1-3,TRBV5-1,NA,TGCGCCAGCAGCTTGACGAGCAGCGGAAACACCATATATTTT,CASSLTSSGNTIYF
NA,TRBJ1-1,TRBV6-6,NA,TGTGCCAGCAGCTGGACGGCCGGAGGGGGGGCTTTCTTT,CASSWTAGGGAFF
NA,TRBJ1-5,TRBV6-5,NA,TGTGCCAGCAGTCAGACTGCCAGCAATCAGCCCCAGCATTTT,CASSQTASNQPQHF
TRBD1,TRBJ2-3,TRBV10-2,NA,TGCGCCAGCAGCCGGGACAGGTTAGCAGATACGCAGTATTTT,CASSRDRLADTQYF